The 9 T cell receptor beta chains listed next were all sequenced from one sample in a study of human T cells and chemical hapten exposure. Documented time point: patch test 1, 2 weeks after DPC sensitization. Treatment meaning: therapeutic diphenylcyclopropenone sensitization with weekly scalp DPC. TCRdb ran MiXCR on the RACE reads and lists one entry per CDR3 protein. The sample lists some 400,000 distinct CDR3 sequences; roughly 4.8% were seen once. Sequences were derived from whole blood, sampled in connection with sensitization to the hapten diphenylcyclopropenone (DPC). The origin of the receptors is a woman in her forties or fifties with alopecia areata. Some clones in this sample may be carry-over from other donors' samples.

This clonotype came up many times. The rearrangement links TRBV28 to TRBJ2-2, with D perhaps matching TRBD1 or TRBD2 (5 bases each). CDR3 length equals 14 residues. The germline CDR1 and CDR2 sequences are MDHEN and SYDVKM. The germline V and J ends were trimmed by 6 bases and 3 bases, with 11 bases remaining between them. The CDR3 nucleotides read TGTGCCAGCAGGGGGGACGTTTACACCGGGGAGCTGTTTTTT. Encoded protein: CASRGDVYTGELFF.

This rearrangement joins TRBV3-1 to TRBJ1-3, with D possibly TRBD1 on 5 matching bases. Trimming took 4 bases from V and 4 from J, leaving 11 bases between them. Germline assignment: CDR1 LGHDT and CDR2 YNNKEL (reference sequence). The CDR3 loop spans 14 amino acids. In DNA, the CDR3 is TGTGCCAGCAGCCTCTCCGAGGGGGGAAACACCATATATTTT. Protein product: CASSLSEGGNTIYF.

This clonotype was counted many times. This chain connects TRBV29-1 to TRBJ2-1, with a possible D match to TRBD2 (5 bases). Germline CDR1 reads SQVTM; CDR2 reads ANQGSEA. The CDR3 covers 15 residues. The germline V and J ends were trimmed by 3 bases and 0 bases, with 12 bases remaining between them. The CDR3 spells CSVEPPTSSYNEQFF. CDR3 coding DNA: TGCAGCGTTGAGCCCCCAACTAGCTCCTACAATGAGCAGTTCTTC.

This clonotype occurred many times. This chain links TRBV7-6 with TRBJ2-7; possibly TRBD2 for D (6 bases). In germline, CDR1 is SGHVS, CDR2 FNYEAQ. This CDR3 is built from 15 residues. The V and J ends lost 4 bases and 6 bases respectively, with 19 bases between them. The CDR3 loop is CASSSPGLTAPEQYF. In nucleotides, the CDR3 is TGTGCCAGCAGCTCTCCGGGACTCACGGCGCCCGAGCAGTACTTC.

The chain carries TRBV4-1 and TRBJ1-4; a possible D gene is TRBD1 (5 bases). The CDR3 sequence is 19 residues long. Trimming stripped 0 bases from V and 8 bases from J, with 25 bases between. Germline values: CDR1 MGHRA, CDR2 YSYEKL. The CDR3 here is CASSQDAEQVSVLWEKLFF. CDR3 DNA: TGCGCCAGCAGCCAAGATGCAGAACAGGTCTCCGTCTTATGGGAAAAACTGTTTTTT.

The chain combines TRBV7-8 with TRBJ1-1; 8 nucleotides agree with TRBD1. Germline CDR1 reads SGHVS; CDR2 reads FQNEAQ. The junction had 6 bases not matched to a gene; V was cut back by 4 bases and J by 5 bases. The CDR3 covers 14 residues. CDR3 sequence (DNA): TGTGCCAGCAGCTCCCGACAGGGGAGGACTGAAGCTTTCTTT. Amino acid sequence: CASSSRQGRTEAFF.

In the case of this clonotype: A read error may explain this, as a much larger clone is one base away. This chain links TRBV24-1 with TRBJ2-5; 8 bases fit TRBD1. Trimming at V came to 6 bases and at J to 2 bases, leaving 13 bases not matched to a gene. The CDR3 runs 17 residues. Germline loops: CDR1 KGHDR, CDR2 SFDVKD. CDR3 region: CATSPWTGFANQETQYF. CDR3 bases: TGTGCCACCAGTCCCTGGACAGGGTTTGCTAATCAAGAGACCCAGTACTTC.

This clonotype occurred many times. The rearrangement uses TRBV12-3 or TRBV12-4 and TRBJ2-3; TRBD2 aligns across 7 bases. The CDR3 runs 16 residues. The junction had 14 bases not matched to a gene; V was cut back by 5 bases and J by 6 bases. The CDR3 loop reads CASSPFLAAGSDTQYF. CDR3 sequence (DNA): TGTGCCAGCAGTCCCTTTCTAGCGGCAGGGTCTGATACGCAGTATTTT.

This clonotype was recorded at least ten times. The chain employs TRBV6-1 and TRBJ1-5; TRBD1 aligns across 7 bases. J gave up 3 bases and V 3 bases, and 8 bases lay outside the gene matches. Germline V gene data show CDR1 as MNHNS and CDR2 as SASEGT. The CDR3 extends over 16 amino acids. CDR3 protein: CASSDGAGGNNQPQHF. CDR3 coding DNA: TGTGCCAGCAGTGATGGCGCAGGGGGGAACAATCAGCCCCAGCATTTT.